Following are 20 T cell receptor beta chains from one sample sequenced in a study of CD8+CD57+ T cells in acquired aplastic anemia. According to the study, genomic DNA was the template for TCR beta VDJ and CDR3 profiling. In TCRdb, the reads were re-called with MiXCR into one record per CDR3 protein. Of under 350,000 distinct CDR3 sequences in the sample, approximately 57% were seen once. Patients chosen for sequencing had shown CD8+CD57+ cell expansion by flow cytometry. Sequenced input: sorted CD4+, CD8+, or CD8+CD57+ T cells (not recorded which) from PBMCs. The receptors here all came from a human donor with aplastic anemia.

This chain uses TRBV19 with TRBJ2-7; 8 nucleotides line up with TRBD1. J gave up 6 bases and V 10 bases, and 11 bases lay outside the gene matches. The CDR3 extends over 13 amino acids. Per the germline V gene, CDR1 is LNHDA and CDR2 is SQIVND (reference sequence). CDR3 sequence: CANTYGTGVEQYF. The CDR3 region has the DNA TGTGCCAACACGTACGGGACAGGCGTCGAGCAGTACTTC.

CDR3 loop: CASSVEGLSGGLYF. DNA of the CDR3: TGTGCCAGCAGCGTAGAGGGGCTTAGCGGGGGTTTGTATTTT. The chain joins TRBV9 to TRBJ2-3, with TRBD2 matching over 9 bases. Trimming cost V 0 bases and J 14 bases; bases outside gene matches: 10. CDR3 size: 14 residues. The V gene's germline CDR1 is SGDLS and CDR2 YYNGEE.

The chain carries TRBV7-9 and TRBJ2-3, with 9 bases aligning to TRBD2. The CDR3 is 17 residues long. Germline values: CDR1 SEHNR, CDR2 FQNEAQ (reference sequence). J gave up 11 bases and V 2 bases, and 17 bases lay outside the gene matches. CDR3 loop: CASSLIVGGGAWNEQYF. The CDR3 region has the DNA TGTGCCAGCAGCTTAATTGTCGGCGGGGGGGCCTGGAATGAGCAGTATTTT.

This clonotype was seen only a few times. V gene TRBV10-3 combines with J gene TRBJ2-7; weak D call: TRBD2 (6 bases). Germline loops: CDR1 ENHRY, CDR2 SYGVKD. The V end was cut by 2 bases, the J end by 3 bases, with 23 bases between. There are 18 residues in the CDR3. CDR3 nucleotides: TGTGCCATCAGTGAGGAGTTGAGTAGCGGACTTTCCTTCTACGAGCAGTACTTC. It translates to CAISEELSSGLSFYEQYF.

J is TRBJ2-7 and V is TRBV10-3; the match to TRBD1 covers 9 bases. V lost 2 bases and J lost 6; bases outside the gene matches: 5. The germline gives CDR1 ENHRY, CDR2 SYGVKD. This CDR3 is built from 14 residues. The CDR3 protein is CAISEEQGAREQYF. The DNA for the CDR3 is TGTGCCATCAGTGAGGAACAGGGGGCTCGCGAGCAGTACTTC.

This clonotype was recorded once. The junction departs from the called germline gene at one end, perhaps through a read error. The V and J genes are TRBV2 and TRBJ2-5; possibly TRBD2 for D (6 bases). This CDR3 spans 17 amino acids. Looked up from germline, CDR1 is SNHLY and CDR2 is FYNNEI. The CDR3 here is CASSLAAGSRSKETQYF. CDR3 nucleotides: TGCGCCAGCAGCTTGGCCGCGGGGAGTAGATCCAAAGAGACCCAGTACTTC.

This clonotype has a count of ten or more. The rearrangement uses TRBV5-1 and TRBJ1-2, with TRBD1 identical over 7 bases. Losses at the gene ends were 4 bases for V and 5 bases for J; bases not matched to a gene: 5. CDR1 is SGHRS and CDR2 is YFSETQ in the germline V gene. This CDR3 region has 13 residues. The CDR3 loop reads CASSNGQEYGYTF. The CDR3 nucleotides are TGCGCCAGCAGCAACGGACAGGAGTATGGCTACACCTTC.

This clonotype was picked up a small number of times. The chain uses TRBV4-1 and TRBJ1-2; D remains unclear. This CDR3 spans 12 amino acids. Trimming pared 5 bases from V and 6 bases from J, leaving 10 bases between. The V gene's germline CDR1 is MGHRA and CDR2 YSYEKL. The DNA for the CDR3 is TGCGCCAGCAGCAACGCACCAAATGGCTACACCTTC. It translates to CASSNAPNGYTF.

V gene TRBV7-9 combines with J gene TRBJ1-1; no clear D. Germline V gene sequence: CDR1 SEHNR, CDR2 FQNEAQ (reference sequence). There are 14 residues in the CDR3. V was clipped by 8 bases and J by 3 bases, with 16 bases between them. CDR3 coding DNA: TGTGCCAGCGGTTCAACCAAACGGGACACTGAAGCTTTCTTT. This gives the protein CASGSTKRDTEAFF. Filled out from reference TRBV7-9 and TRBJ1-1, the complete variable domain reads DTGVSQNPRHKITKRGQNVTFRCDPISEHNRLYWYRQTLGQGPEFLTYFQNEAQLEKSRLLSDRFSAERPKGSFSTLEIQRTEQGDSAMYLCASGSTKRDTEAFFGQGTRLTVV.

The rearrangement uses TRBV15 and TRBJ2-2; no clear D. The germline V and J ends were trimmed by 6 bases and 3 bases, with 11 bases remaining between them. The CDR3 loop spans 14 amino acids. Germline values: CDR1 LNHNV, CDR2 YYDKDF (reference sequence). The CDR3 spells CATSFGPDTGELFF. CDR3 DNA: TGTGCCACCAGTTTCGGGCCAGACACCGGGGAGCTGTTTTTT.

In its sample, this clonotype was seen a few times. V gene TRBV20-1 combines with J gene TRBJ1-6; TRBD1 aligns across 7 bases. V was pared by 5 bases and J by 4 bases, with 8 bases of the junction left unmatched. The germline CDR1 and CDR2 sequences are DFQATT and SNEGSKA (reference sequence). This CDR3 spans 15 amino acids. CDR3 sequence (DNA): TGCAGTGCTGAAACCGGGACAGCGTATAATTCACCCCTCCACTTT. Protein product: CSAETGTAYNSPLHF.

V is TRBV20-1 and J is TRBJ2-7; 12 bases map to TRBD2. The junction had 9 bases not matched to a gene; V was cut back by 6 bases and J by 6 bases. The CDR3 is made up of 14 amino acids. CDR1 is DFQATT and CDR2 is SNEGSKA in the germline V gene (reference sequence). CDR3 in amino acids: CSAQTSGRRGEQYF. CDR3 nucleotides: TGCAGTGCCCAGACTAGCGGGAGAAGGGGCGAGCAGTACTTC.

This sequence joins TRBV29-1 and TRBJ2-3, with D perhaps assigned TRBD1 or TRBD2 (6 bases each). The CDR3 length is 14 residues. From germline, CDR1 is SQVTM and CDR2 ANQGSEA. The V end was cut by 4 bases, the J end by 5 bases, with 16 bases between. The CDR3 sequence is CSVGLGGGIDTQYF. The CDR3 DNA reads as TGCAGCGTTGGGTTAGGAGGGGGAATAGATACGCAGTATTTT.

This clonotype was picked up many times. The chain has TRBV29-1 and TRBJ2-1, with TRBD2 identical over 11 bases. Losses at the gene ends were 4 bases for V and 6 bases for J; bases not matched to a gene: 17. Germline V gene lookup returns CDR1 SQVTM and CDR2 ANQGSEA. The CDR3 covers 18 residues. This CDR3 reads CSVASRLAGGLRGNEQFF. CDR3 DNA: TGCAGCGTTGCCAGTAGGCTAGCGGGGGGACTAAGGGGCAATGAGCAGTTCTTC.

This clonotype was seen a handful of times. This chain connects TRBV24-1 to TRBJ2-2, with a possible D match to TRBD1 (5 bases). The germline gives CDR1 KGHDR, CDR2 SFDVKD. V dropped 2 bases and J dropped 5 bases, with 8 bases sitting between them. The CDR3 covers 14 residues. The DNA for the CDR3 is TGTGCCACCAGTGATTACCCAGGGACCGGGGAGCTGTTTTTT. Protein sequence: CATSDYPGTGELFF.

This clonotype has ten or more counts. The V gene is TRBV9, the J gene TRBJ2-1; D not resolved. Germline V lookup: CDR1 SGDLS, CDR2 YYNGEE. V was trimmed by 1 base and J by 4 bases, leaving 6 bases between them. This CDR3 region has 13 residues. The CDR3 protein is CASSVSGYNEQFF. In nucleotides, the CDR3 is TGTGCCAGCAGCGTATCCGGTTACAATGAGCAGTTCTTC.

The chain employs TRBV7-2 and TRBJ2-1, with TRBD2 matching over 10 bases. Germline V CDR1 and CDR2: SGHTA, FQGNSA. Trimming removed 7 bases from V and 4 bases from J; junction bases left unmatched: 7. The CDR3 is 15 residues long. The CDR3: CASTISGGPYNEQFF. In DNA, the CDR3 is TGTGCCAGCACGATTAGCGGGGGGCCTTACAATGAGCAGTTCTTC.

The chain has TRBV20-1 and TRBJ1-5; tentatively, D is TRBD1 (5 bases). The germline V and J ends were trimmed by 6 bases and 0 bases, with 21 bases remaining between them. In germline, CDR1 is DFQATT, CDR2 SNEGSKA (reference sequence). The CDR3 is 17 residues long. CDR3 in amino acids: CSATRPGRTFSNQPQHF. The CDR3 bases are TGCAGTGCGACCAGACCGGGACGAACATTTAGCAATCAGCCCCAGCATTTT.

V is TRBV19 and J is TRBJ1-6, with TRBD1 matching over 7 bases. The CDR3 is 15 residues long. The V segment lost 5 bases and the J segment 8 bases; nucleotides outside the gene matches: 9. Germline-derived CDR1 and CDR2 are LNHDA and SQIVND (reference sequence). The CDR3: CASSPTRQGYSPLHF. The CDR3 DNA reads TGTGCCAGTAGTCCTACCAGACAGGGTTATTCACCCCTCCACTTT. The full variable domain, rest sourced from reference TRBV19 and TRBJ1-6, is DGGITQSPKYLFRKEGQNVTLSCEQNLNHDAMYWYRQDPGQGLRLIYYSQIVNDFQKGDIAEGYSVSREKKESFPLTVTSAQKNPTAFYLCASSPTRQGYSPLHFGNGTRLTVT.

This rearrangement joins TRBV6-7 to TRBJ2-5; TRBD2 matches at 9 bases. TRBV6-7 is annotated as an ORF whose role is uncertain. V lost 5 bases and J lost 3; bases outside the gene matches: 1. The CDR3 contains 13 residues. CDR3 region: CASSRTSEETQYF. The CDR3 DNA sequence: TGTGCCAGCAGTCGGACTAGCGAAGAGACCCAGTACTTC.